This TCR beta chain originates from a study of blood T cell repertoires in COVID-19. Study summary: Sites across the United States, Italy and Spain contributed samples from acute and convalescent COVID-19. Sources were T cells, B-cell-depleted T cells, or PBMCs; the material itself was cDNA or gDNA.

The CDR3 is 14 amino acids. Trimming took 4 bases from V and 4 from J; bases not matched to a gene: 3. Germline V gene sequence: CDR1 LGHNT, CDR2 FRNRAP. Original analysis: For nucleated cells, counts were estimated from reference gene primer amplification. Assay used: immunoSEQ multiplex PCR; TCRdb lists only in-frame clones, some missing. V, J and clone size are taken as reported in that table, and D and trimming were inferred from the DNA itself. The table records about 35,000 clones, about 74% of them present only once. This TCR was sampled from a human donor in a cohort sampled during active COVID-19. This rearrangement joins TRBV12-5 to TRBJ1-4, with 7 bases fitting TRBD1. The sample was peripheral blood. The CDR3 spells CASGSGTVNEKLFF. The CDR3 nucleotides are TGTGCTAGTGGTTCTGGGACAGTTAATGAAAAACTGTTTTTT.